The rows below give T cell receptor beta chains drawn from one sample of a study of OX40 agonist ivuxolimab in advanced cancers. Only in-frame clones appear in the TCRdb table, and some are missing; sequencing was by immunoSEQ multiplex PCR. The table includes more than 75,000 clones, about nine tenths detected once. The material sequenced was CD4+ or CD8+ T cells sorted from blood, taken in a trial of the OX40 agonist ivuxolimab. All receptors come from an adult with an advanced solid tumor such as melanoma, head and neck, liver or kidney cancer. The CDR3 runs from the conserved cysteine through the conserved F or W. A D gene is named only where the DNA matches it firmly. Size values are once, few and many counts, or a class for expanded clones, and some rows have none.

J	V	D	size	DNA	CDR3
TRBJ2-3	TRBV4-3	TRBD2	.	TGCGCCAGCAGCCAAGAGGCTAGCGGGAAAGGGGTTACGCAGTATTTT	CASSQEASGKGVTQYF
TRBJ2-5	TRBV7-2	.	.	TGTGCCAGCAAAGGTCTCCAGCAAGAGACCCAGTACTTC	CASKGLQQETQYF
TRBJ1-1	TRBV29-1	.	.	TGCAGCGTTTCGGTACAGGCCAGAATGAACACTGAAGCTTTCTTT	CSVSVQARMNTEAFF
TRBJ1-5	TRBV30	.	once	TGTGCCTGTACCACCAGGGACGCCGCTTATCAGCCCCAGCATTTT	CACTTRDAAYQPQHF
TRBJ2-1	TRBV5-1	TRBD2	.	TGCGCCAGCAGCTATGGTAGCGGGAGTTTATCGAACTACAATGAGCAGTTCTTC	CASSYGSGSLSNYNEQFF
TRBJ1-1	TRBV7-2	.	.	TGTGCCAGCAGCTTTAGGGAGAACACTGAAGCTTTCTTT	CASSFRENTEAFF
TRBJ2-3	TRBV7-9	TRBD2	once	TGTGCCAGCAGCCCCGGACTAGCGGTCACAGATACGCAGTATTTT	CASSPGLAVTDTQYF
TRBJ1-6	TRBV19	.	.	TGTGCCAGTAGAACCCCGGGACCGAGCAATTCACCCCTCCACTTT	CASRTPGPSNSPLHF
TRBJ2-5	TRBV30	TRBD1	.	TGTGCCTGGAGTCCGGGACAGCGGTACCAAGAGACCCAGTACTTC	CAWSPGQRYQETQYF
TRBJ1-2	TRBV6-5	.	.	TGTGCCAGCAGCTCTGAGTTCTATGGCTACACCTTC	CASSSEFYGYTF
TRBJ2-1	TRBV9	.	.	TGTGCCAGCAGCGTAGAGGACACCCCCTACAATGAGCAGTTCTTC	CASSVEDTPYNEQFF
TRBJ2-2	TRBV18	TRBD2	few	TGTGCCAGCTCACCACCCCAAGGACTAGCGGGAGGAGGCGGGGAGCTGTTTTTT	CASSPPQGLAGGGGELFF
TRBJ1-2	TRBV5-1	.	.	TGCGCCAGCAGCTTCGATCAGGGTCACGGCTACACCTTC	CASSFDQGHGYTF
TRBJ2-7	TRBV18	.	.	TGTGCCAGCTCCCCCGGGGTCGGTCGTTCGTACGAGCAGTACTTC	CASSPGVGRSYEQYF
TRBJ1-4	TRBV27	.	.	TGTGCCAGCAGTTCACCGGACAGTAATGAAAAACTGTTTTTT	CASSSPDSNEKLFF